The 13 T cell receptor beta chains below were found in one sample sequenced in a study of blood T cell repertoires in COVID-19. Repertoires were generated with immunoSEQ multiplex PCR, while TCRdb's copy carries only in-frame clones and drops some. Among 250,000 to 350,000 clones listed, over 75% were seen once. Sequencing input: PBMCs or T cells enriched from blood (not recorded which). These TCRs come from a woman younger than 45 who had recovered from COVID-19.

The rearrangement links TRBV7-2 to TRBJ2-1; no firm D call. Germline CDR1 is SGHTA and CDR2 is FQGNSA. Trimming pared 4 bases from V and 4 bases from J, leaving 8 bases between. There are 13 residues in the CDR3. CDR3 protein: CASSSSRYNEQFF. Here the CDR3 DNA reads TGTGCCAGCAGCTCCTCTAGGTACAATGAGCAGTTCTTC. The entire variable domain, with the rest obtained from reference TRBV7-2 and TRBJ2-1, is as follows: GAGVSQSPSNKVTEKGKDVELRCDPISGHTALYWYRQSLGQGLEFLIYFQGNSAPDKSGLPSDRFSAERTGGSVSTLTIQRTQQEDSAVYLCASSSSRYNEQFFGPGTRLTVL.

The sample holds a few counts of this clone. This chain connects TRBV14 to TRBJ2-1; 9 nucleotides match TRBD2. CDR3 length: 15 amino acids. Germline V lookup: CDR1 SGHDN, CDR2 FVKESK. V shed 5 bases, J shed 3 bases, and the junction held 5 bases outside the gene matches. In nucleotides, the CDR3 is TGTGCCAGCAGCAAGACTAGCGGAAACTACAATGAGCAGTTCTTC. It encodes CASSKTSGNYNEQFF.

The rearrangement links TRBV6-5 to TRBJ2-7, with D maybe TRBD2 (6 bases). The CDR3 sequence is 12 residues long. Germline V gives CDR1 MNHEY, CDR2 SVGAGI. Trimming removed 5 bases at V and 6 bases at J, with 11 bases between. The CDR3: CASSPGVGEQYF. The CDR3 region has the DNA TGTGCCAGCAGTCCGGGAGTCGGCGAGCAGTACTTC.

The rearrangement joins TRBV7-2 to TRBJ2-5; D remains ambiguous. Germline V gives CDR1 SGHTA, CDR2 FQGNSA. This CDR3 spans 13 amino acids. V was pared by 7 bases and J by 2 bases, with 11 bases between. CDR3 sequence reads: CASTPRVQETQYF. The CDR3 DNA reads as TGTGCCAGCACCCCTCGAGTACAAGAGACCCAGTACTTC. The full variable domain, with the rest looked up from reference TRBV7-2 and TRBJ2-5, is GAGVSQSPSNKVTEKGKDVELRCDPISGHTALYWYRQSLGQGLEFLIYFQGNSAPDKSGLPSDRFSAERTGGSVSTLTIQRTQQEDSAVYLCASTPRVQETQYFGPGTRLLVL.

This chain joins TRBV28 and TRBJ2-1, with TRBD2 matching over 10 bases. Germline values: CDR1 MDHEN, CDR2 SYDVKM. The CDR3 length is 14 residues. With 5 bases clipped from V and 9 bases from J, the junction kept 7 bases outside the gene matches. Here the CDR3 DNA reads TGTGCCAGCAGTATCCTAGCGGGAGTAAGTGAGCAGTTCTTC. Translated: CASSILAGVSEQFF.

V is TRBV5-1 and J is TRBJ1-1; 9 nucleotides agree with TRBD1. This CDR3 comprises 14 residues. Germline V gene data show CDR1 as SGHRS and CDR2 as YFSETQ. With 4 bases clipped from V and 7 bases from J, the junction kept 8 bases outside the gene matches. For the CDR3, the DNA is TGCGCCAGCAGCCAGGACAGGGGCTTCGGTGAAGCTTTCTTT. Translation gives CASSQDRGFGEAFF.

V is TRBV19 and J is TRBJ2-5; D might be TRBD2 (5 bases). V dropped 5 bases and J dropped 4 bases, with 11 bases sitting between them. CDR3 length: 13 amino acids. CDR1 LNHDA and CDR2 SQIVND come from the germline V gene (reference sequence). The CDR3 is CASSPGSIETQYF. DNA for the CDR3: TGTGCCAGTAGTCCGGGGTCGATAGAGACCCAGTACTTC. Using reference TRBV19 and TRBJ2-5 for the parts outside the CDR3, the full variable domain is DGGITQSPKYLFRKEGQNVTLSCEQNLNHDAMYWYRQDPGQGLRLIYYSQIVNDFQKGDIAEGYSVSREKKESFPLTVTSAQKNPTAFYLCASSPGSIETQYFGPGTRLLVL.

V is TRBV2 and J is TRBJ1-4; possibly TRBD1 for D (5 bases). CDR1 and CDR2 (germline): SNHLY, FYNNEI. V was shortened by 7 bases and J by 0 bases, with 12 bases between the two germline ends. CDR3 length: 15 amino acids. This chain's CDR3 is CASTRQISTNEKLFF. CDR3 bases: TGTGCCAGCACCAGACAGATTTCAACTAATGAAAAACTGTTTTTT.

This sequence joins TRBV4-3 and TRBJ2-2, with a possible D match to TRBD2 (5 bases). Germline V gene sequence: CDR1 LGHNA, CDR2 YSLEER. The V and J ends lost 1 base and 4 bases respectively, with 7 bases between them. The CDR3 is 14 amino acids. In nucleotides, the CDR3 is TGCGCCAGCAGCCAAGGAAGCGGCACCGGGGAGCTGTTTTTT. Amino acids: CASSQGSGTGELFF.

This chain uses TRBV5-1 with TRBJ2-7; 9 bases match TRBD2. The CDR3 covers 18 residues. Germline V gives CDR1 SGHRS, CDR2 YFSETQ. V shed 0 bases, J shed 3 bases, and the junction held 13 bases outside the gene matches. The CDR3 DNA reads as TGCGCCAGCAGCTTGGAGATTAGCGGGAGAAAGGGTTACTACGAGCAGTACTTC. Its protein product is CASSLEISGRKGYYEQYF.

This sequence joins TRBV5-5 and TRBJ1-1, with 9 nucleotides matching TRBD1. The V segment lost 3 bases and the J segment 5 bases; nucleotides outside the gene matches: 5. The length of the CDR3 is 14 residues. Germline V gene sequence: CDR1 SGHKS, CDR2 YYEKEE (reference sequence). The CDR3, as DNA: TGTGCCAGCAGCTCCGGACAGGGGTGGACTGAAGCTTTCTTT. It encodes CASSSGQGWTEAFF.

The CDR3 DNA reads as TGTGCCAGCAACACTCCCTGGGAGGGGTACAATGAGCAGTTCTTC. Residues: CASNTPWEGYNEQFF. The chain recombines TRBV13 with TRBJ2-1, with 7 positions matching TRBD2. Trimming cost V 7 bases and J 4 bases; bases outside gene matches: 10. This CDR3 is 15 amino acids long. CDR1 is PRHDT, CDR2 FYEKMQ, per germline (reference sequence). Filled out from reference TRBV13 and TRBJ2-1, the complete variable domain reads AAGVIQSPRHLIKEKRETATLKCYPIPRHDTVYWYQQGPGQDPQFLISFYEKMQSDKGSIPDRFSAQQFSDYHSELNMSSLELGDSALYFCASNTPWEGYNEQFFGPGTRLTVL.

The gene calls are TRBV6-5 and TRBJ2-2; D is possibly TRBD2 (6 bases). The germline V gene has CDR1 MNHEY and CDR2 SVGAGI. V dropped 7 bases and J dropped 6 bases, with 15 bases sitting between them. This CDR3 has 14 residues. The CDR3 bases are TGTGCCAGCATCAAGGAGGGGACCGCCGGGGAGCTGTTTTTT. Amino acids: CASIKEGTAGELFF.